One and the same sample provided the 22 T cell receptor beta chains below, sequenced in a study of blood T cell repertoires in COVID-19. Generated by immunoSEQ multiplex PCR, the TCRdb table keeps only in-frame clones and is missing some. Here the sample spans 200,000 to 250,000 clones, approximately 86% being singletons. The sequenced sample consisted of peripheral blood. The receptor set was obtained from a woman aged 25-40 years who had recovered from COVID-19.

The chain combines TRBV20-1 with TRBJ2-7; 9 bases line up with TRBD1. The V gene end was trimmed by 3 bases and the J gene end by 5 bases; junction bases not matched to a gene: 11. The CDR3 runs 15 residues. Germline loops: CDR1 DFQATT, CDR2 SNEGSKA (reference sequence). The CDR3 loop reads CSASLPGTGSHEQYF. The CDR3 DNA reads as TGCAGTGCTAGTCTCCCCGGGACAGGGTCCCACGAGCAGTACTTC.

The genes are TRBV9 and TRBJ1-5; weak D call: TRBD1 (6 bases). This CDR3 region has 15 residues. CDR1 and CDR2 from the germline V gene are SGDLS and YYNGEE. The ends were cut back, 0 bases at V and 15 bases at J, with 22 bases in the middle. DNA for the CDR3: TGTGCCAGCAGCGTAGGTATAACAGGGAGCGAATCTAGGCATTTT. Translated: CASSVGITGSESRHF.

This chain uses TRBV7-3 with TRBJ2-1, with TRBD2 identical over 9 bases. V trimming: 1 base; J trimming: 2 bases; junction bases outside the gene matches: 0. This CDR3 contains 15 residues. Germline V gene sequence: CDR1 SGHTA, CDR2 FQGTGA. The CDR3 sequence is CASSLRLAAYNEQFF. The CDR3 nucleotides are TGTGCCAGCAGCTTAAGACTAGCGGCCTACAATGAGCAGTTCTTC.

The chain carries TRBV19 and TRBJ2-1; D is unclear. Between the trimmed V and J ends, which lost 6 bases and 3 bases, there was a span of 9 bases. The CDR3 consists of 13 residues. Germline CDR1 is LNHDA and CDR2 is SQIVND (reference sequence). CDR3 nucleotide sequence: TGTGCCAGTAGGCCACCTAACTACAATGAGCAGTTCTTC. It codes for CASRPPNYNEQFF.

This chain joins TRBV28 and TRBJ2-1, with D possibly being TRBD2 (6 bases). Per germline, CDR1 MDHEN and CDR2 SYDVKM. This CDR3 is 17 amino acids long. Between the trimmed V and J ends, which lost 6 bases and 4 bases, there was a span of 22 bases. The CDR3 DNA sequence: TGTGCCAGCAGCCCTGGGGGGTCGTTGGAACCTTACAATGAGCAGTTCTTC. The encoded protein is CASSPGGSLEPYNEQFF. The variable domain in full, completed from reference TRBV28 and TRBJ2-1, reads DVKVTQSSRYLVKRTGEKVFLECVQDMDHENMFWYRQDPGLGLRLIYFSYDVKMKEKGDIPEGYSVSREKKERFSLILESASTNQTSMYLCASSPGGSLEPYNEQFFGPGTRLTVL.

The rearrangement joins TRBV10-3 to TRBJ2-7; D unresolved. This CDR3 spans 12 amino acids. V lost 4 bases, J lost 2 bases, and 6 bases lay in between. Germline values: CDR1 ENHRY, CDR2 SYGVKD. The CDR3 bases are TGTGCCATCAGTGCCCAGGCCTACGAGCAGTACTTC. Translation gives CAISAQAYEQYF.

CDR3 coding DNA: TGTGCCAGTAGTAGAGCGGTTGTGAACACTGAAGCTTTCTTT. This encodes CASSRAVVNTEAFF. This chain joins TRBV19 and TRBJ1-1; no firm D call. Germline values: CDR1 LNHDA, CDR2 SQIVND (reference sequence). The length of the CDR3 is 14 residues. The V end was cut by 4 bases, the J end by 0 bases, with 9 bases between.

The chain is built from TRBV7-9 and TRBJ2-4, with 10 bases identical to TRBD1. The junction had 2 bases not matched to a gene; V was cut back by 4 bases and J by 2 bases. CDR1 is SEHNR and CDR2 is FQNEAQ in the germline V gene (reference sequence). This CDR3 has 15 amino acids. The CDR3 nucleotides read TGTGCCAGCAGCTGGGGACAGGGGACCAAAAACATTCAGTACTTC. This gives the protein CASSWGQGTKNIQYF.

This rearrangement joins TRBV6-5 to TRBJ1-5; the D is unclear. The CDR3 consists of 15 residues. CDR1 is MNHEY, CDR2 SVGAGI, per germline. V lost 0 bases to trimming and J lost 4 bases, with 10 bases between them. The CDR3 bases are TGTGCCAGCAGTTACTCGAGGTACGGGAATCAGCCCCAGCATTTT. Amino acid sequence: CASSYSRYGNQPQHF.

This clone was recorded only once. The J gene is TRBJ2-5, the V gene TRBV4-2, with TRBD2 matching 9 bases. V trimming: 0 bases; J trimming: 5 bases; junction bases outside the gene matches: 10. CDR3 length: 17 residues. Germline-derived CDR1 and CDR2 are LGHNA and YNFKEQ. The DNA for the CDR3 is TGTGCCAGCAGCCAAGATGATCTAGCGGGGAGACGGGAGACCCAGTACTTC. The encoded protein is CASSQDDLAGRRETQYF.

The rearrangement uses TRBV4-2 and TRBJ1-6; D not certain. The ends were cut back, 1 base at V and 8 bases at J, with 12 bases in the middle. The CDR3 spans 15 residues. CDR1 and CDR2 from the germline V gene are LGHNA and YNFKEQ. The chain's CDR3 is CASSQGQNRDSPLHF. The CDR3 coding sequence is TGTGCCAGCAGCCAAGGGCAGAATCGGGATTCACCCCTCCACTTT.

The genes are TRBV5-4 and TRBJ1-1; D is perhaps TRBD1 (5 bases). The CDR3 runs 13 residues. With 4 bases removed from V and 5 bases from J, the gap between germline ends came to 12 bases. Germline lookup yields CDR1 SGHNT and CDR2 YYREEE (reference sequence). CDR3 nucleotide sequence: TGTGCCAGCAGCCGCTTTCAGGGAACTGAAGCTTTCTTT. As protein: CASSRFQGTEAFF.

The J gene is TRBJ2-7, the V gene TRBV5-1, with D perhaps matching TRBD1 (6 bases). CDR1 and CDR2 (germline): SGHRS, YFSETQ. The CDR3 runs to 17 residues. Trimming shortened V by 0 bases and J by 3 bases, and 19 bases separated the two germline ends. CDR3 sequence: CASSLDPRSGQLYEQYF. CDR3 nucleotides: TGCGCCAGCAGCTTGGACCCTCGTTCGGGACAACTCTACGAGCAGTACTTC.

The chain employs TRBV30 and TRBJ1-2, with TRBD1 identical over 8 bases. The CDR3 is 16 residues long. V was pared by 3 bases and J by 2 bases, with 11 bases of the junction left unmatched. CDR1 GTSNPN and CDR2 SVGIG come from the germline V gene (reference sequence). CDR3 loop: CAWRHEWDRRNYGYTF. The CDR3 DNA follows: TGTGCCTGGAGGCACGAATGGGACAGGCGGAACTATGGCTACACCTTC.

V usage is TRBV13 and J usage is TRBJ1-1; D remains ambiguous. This CDR3 comprises 13 residues. Germline assignment: CDR1 PRHDT and CDR2 FYEKMQ (reference sequence). The V gene lost 0 bases and the J gene lost 4 bases, with 6 bases spanning the gap. The CDR3 sequence is CASSLGLGTEAFF. The CDR3 DNA is TGTGCCAGCAGCTTAGGGCTAGGCACTGAAGCTTTCTTT.

This clone was detected a few times. The V gene is TRBV25-1, the J gene TRBJ2-7; D is unresolved. The CDR3 contains 11 residues. Trimming left V 2 bases short and J 4 bases short, with 3 bases between. CDR1 and CDR2 from the germline V gene are MGHDK and SYGVNS. As DNA, the CDR3 is TGTGCCAGCAGTGAACAATACGAGCAGTACTTC. It is translated as CASSEQYEQYF.

The genes are TRBV4-2 and TRBJ1-2; weak D call: TRBD1 (6 bases). The V gene lost 0 bases and the J gene lost 4 bases, with 9 bases spanning the gap. Germline lookup yields CDR1 LGHNA and CDR2 YNFKEQ. The CDR3 is 14 amino acids. The CDR3 DNA reads as TGTGCCAGCAGCCAAGATACACAGGGCTATGGCTACACCTTC. Protein sequence: CASSQDTQGYGYTF.

The chain has TRBV28 and TRBJ1-4; D possibly corresponds to TRBD1 (6 bases). The CDR3 is made up of 16 amino acids. The germline V gene encodes CDR1 MDHEN and CDR2 SYDVKM. Trimming left V 6 bases short and J 8 bases short, with 22 bases between. The CDR3, as DNA: TGTGCCAGCAGCCTCGGGACACCTCCTTTGAGGGAAAAACTGTTTTTT. This gives the protein CASSLGTPPLREKLFF.

The chain employs TRBV5-4 and TRBJ2-3; weak D call: TRBD2 (5 bases). Germline V lookup: CDR1 SGHNT, CDR2 YYREEE (reference sequence). This CDR3 has 16 residues. The germline V and J ends were trimmed by 2 bases and 0 bases, with 13 bases remaining between them. This CDR3 reads CASSFVPGGSTDTQYF. CDR3 DNA sequence: TGTGCCAGCAGCTTCGTCCCAGGAGGCAGCACAGATACGCAGTATTTT.

This sequence joins TRBV7-9 and TRBJ2-5; 9 bases map to TRBD2. The CDR3 covers 15 residues. The germline V gene encodes CDR1 SEHNR and CDR2 FQNEAQ (reference sequence). V gave up 5 bases and J gave up 2 bases; unmatched junction bases: 6. The CDR3 here is CASSTLAGWQETQYF. In DNA, the CDR3 is TGTGCCAGCAGCACCCTAGCGGGGTGGCAAGAGACCCAGTACTTC.

This clone was observed a few times. This rearrangement joins TRBV9 to TRBJ1-1, with 7 nucleotides matching TRBD1. The germline V gene encodes CDR1 SGDLS and CDR2 YYNGEE. The CDR3 runs to 14 residues. Trimming took 0 bases from V and 4 from J; bases not matched to a gene: 3. The CDR3 sequence is CASSVVGGSTEAFF. The CDR3 DNA reads TGTGCCAGCAGCGTAGTAGGGGGCAGCACTGAAGCTTTCTTT. Drawing the rest from reference TRBV9 and TRBJ1-1, the complete variable domain is DSGVTQTPKHLITATGQRVTLRCSPRSGDLSVYWYQQSLDQGLQFLIQYYNGEERAKGNILERFSAQQFPDLHSELNLSSLELGDSALYFCASSVVGGSTEAFFGQGTRLTVV.

This clone was seen only a few times. The rearrangement links TRBV27 to TRBJ1-2; 9 bases line up with TRBD1. Per germline, CDR1 MNHEY and CDR2 SMNVEV (reference sequence). This CDR3 is built from 13 residues. V lost 10 bases to trimming and J lost 6 bases; unmatched junction nucleotides: 9. The CDR3 sequence is CATRTGTGHGYTF. The CDR3, as DNA: TGTGCCACCCGAACCGGGACAGGGCATGGCTACACCTTC.